The present TCR beta chain was sequenced within a study of T cells in Graves' hyperthyroidism and ophthalmopathy. Exclusion followed for patients with uncontrolled infection, other autoimmune disease, pregnancy or lactation. Diagnosing involved the use of clinical symptoms, serum thyroxine and TRAb, thyroid ultrasound and orbital computed tomography. TCR beta CDR3 regions were amplified from RNA transcripts. RT-PCR in the first round (using the HTBI primer set) targeted the TCR CDR3. TCRdb itself ran the multiplex PCR reads through MiXCR, one entry per CDR3 protein. The repertoire holds about 300,000 distinct CDR3 sequences, with about 19% as singletons. Germline values: CDR1 SGDLS, CDR2 YYNGEE. CDR3 length: 15 amino acids. V lost 1 base and J lost 0; bases outside the gene matches: 3.

The sequence came from a man in his fifties or sixties with Graves' ophthalmopathy. The material sequenced was blood. The chain employs TRBV9 and TRBJ2-5; 7 bases are a match to TRBD2. The CDR3 loop reads CASSVSGGDQETQYF. CDR3 DNA: TGTGCCAGCAGCGTATCGGGGGGAGACCAAGAGACCCAGTACTTC.